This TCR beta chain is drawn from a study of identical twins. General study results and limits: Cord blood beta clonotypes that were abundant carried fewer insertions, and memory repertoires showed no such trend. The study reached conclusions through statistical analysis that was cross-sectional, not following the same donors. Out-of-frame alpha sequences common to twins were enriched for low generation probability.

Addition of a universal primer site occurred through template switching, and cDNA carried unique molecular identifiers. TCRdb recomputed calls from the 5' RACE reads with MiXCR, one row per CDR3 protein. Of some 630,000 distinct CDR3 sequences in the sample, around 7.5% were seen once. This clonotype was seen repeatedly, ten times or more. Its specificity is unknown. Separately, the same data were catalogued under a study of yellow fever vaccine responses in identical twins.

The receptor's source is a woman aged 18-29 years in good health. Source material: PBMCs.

CDR3 nucleotide sequence: TGTGCCACCGGCCGAAACCAAGAGACCCAGTACTTC. Encoded protein: CATGRNQETQYF. This chain connects TRBV10-3 to TRBJ2-5; D uncertain. Germline V gives CDR1 ENHRY, CDR2 SYGVKD. Trimming shortened V by 10 bases and J by 0 bases, and 9 bases separated the two germline ends. The CDR3 has 12 residues.